This TCR beta chain emerged from a study of shared clonotypes between healthy human individuals. Every subset's genomic DNA went evenly onto several immunoSEQ plates. Only in-frame clones appear in the TCRdb table, and some are missing; sequencing was by immunoSEQ multiplex PCR. The sample has under 850,000 clones, around 77% seen once. This CDR3 spans 16 amino acids. Germline trimming cut 4 bases from V and 4 bases from J; bases unmatched to any gene: 10. Germline lookup yields CDR1 LGHNA and CDR2 YNFKEQ. This receptor was taken from a young woman in good health. V and J are TRBV4-2 and TRBJ1-3, with 7 bases fitting TRBD1. Sequenced input: memory CD4+ T cells sorted from blood. Specified subset: CD45RA-negative fraction. CDR3 coding DNA: TGTGCCAGCAGCCTCCAAAAGGGGGCGCAGGGAAACACCATATATTTT. This encodes CASSLQKGAQGNTIYF.